The 2 T cell receptor beta chains reported below all come from one sample, sequenced in a study of blood T cell repertoires in COVID-19. The data were produced by immunoSEQ multiplex PCR, yet TCRdb's version contains in-frame clones alone and is incomplete. The sample carries 65,000 or so clones, more than 90% recorded once. The sequenced material came from peripheral blood. The receptors here all came from a man between 60 and 70 years old with acute or convalescent COVID-19.

The rearrangement joins TRBV5-1 to TRBJ2-2; TRBD2 might be the D (6 bases). The CDR3 runs to 15 residues. Trimming cost V 5 bases and J 2 bases, with 13 bases left between them. Per germline, CDR1 SGHRS and CDR2 YFSETQ. CDR3 loop: CASSLAGRNTGELFF. DNA for the CDR3: TGCGCCAGCAGTCTGGCCGGGAGAAACACCGGGGAGCTGTTTTTT.

CDR3 bases: TGTGCCAGTAGTATAGGTGGGCTCCAAGAGACCCAGTACTTC. As protein: CASSIGGLQETQYF. The J gene is TRBJ2-5, the V gene TRBV19; D remains ambiguous. This CDR3 comprises 14 residues. CDR1 LNHDA and CDR2 SQIVND come from the germline V gene (reference sequence). The V gene lost 1 base and the J gene lost 1 base, with 7 bases spanning the gap.